A selection of T cell receptor beta chains follows, all from one sample in a study of technical replicates of blood from four donors. TCRdb's table, derived via immunoSEQ multiplex PCR, lists solely in-frame clones and lacks some. The sample lists some 79,000 clones, approximately 94% occurring once. The sequenced sample consisted of T cells isolated from PBMCs. The receptors were gathered from a human donor in good health. CDR3s leave out the opening cysteine and the closing phenylalanine or tryptophan. Fields, in order: J gene, V gene, CDR3 protein.

J gene: TRBJ2-1
V gene: TRBV28
CDR3 protein: ASSPGGRLAGGPTSSYNEQF

J gene: TRBJ2-7
V gene: TRBV5-1
CDR3 protein: ASSPAYSRDREAYEQY

J gene: TRBJ2-1
V gene: TRBV20-1
CDR3 protein: SASLFHEQF

J gene: TRBJ1-1
V gene: TRBV12-5
CDR3 protein: ASGLDLGHENTEAF

J gene: TRBJ2-3
V gene: TRBV10-3
CDR3 protein: AISAEREGTDTQY

J gene: TRBJ2-1
V gene: TRBV19
CDR3 protein: ASSGLAGGPNEQF

J gene: TRBJ2-6
V gene: TRBV27
CDR3 protein: ASSLAGGLQYDGVLT

J gene: TRBJ2-7
V gene: TRBV28
CDR3 protein: ASRAGHSYEQY

J gene: TRBJ2-7
V gene: TRBV19
CDR3 protein: ASSMETGRPYEQY

J gene: TRBJ2-7
V gene: TRBV7-9
CDR3 protein: ASSLGLALRYEQY

J gene: TRBJ1-1
V gene: TRBV6-4
CDR3 protein: ASSEGADTEAF

J gene: TRBJ2-7
V gene: TRBV14
CDR3 protein: ASSTFLSASYEQY

J gene: TRBJ2-3
V gene: TRBV9
CDR3 protein: ASSATSGKYTDTQY

J gene: TRBJ1-5
V gene: TRBV4-1
CDR3 protein: ASSQGELQGNQPQH